This record concerns one T cell receptor (beta chain) sequence. No antigen is known for it. This record belongs to a study of graft-versus-host responses after intestinal transplantation. Study-level information: Among the recipients, transplants were multivisceral, liver-intestinal, or isolated intestinal. Anti-thymocyte globulin induction, then tacrolimus and steroids for around three years, went to all recipients. General study results and limits: Graft-donor T cell macrochimerism coincided with high graft-versus-host to host-versus-graft clonal ratios in allografts. In recipient marrow, GvH clones were found, and some appeared first in ileum or blood.

Clones were sequenced by immunoSEQ multiplex PCR, and TCRdb holds only the in-frame ones, with some missing. The data contain tens of thousands of clones, around 94% of them singletons. V was shortened by 0 bases and J by 7 bases, with 11 bases between the two germline ends. Germline V lookup: CDR1 SGHRS, CDR2 YFSETQ. The CDR3 contains 14 residues. The gene calls are TRBV5-1 and TRBJ1-5, with D unresolved. This receptor was taken from a human patient who received an intestinal transplant, so some T cells may come from the graft donor. Sequencing used PBMCs, obtained 16 days after intestinal transplant. CDR3 in DNA: TGCGCCAGCAGCTTGGTAGGAGGGTCCCAGCCCCAGCATTTT. Amino acid sequence: CASSLVGGSQPQHF.